These T cell receptor beta chains were read from a single sample in a study of cytomegalovirus exposure and HLA in healthy donors. Only in-frame clones appear in the TCRdb table, and some are missing; sequencing was by immunoSEQ multiplex PCR. This table holds roughly 190,000 clones, about 80% found once. The sequenced material came from PBMCs. These receptors came from a woman in her 30s in good health and CMV-seropositive. The CDR3 runs from the conserved cysteine through the conserved F or W. The order of the fields is clone size, D gene, V gene, J gene, CDR3 protein, CDR3 DNA. D genes are given only for firm matches. Clone size, where shown, is once, few, many, or a class for clones that have expanded.

>-|-|TRBV5-1|TRBJ2-2
CASSPRLRGNTGELFF
TGCGCCAGCAGCCCCCGTCTCAGGGGAAACACCGGGGAGCTGTTTTTT
>-|TRBD2|TRBV7-2|TRBJ2-1
CASSLRSGVGDNEQFF
TGTGCCAGCAGCCTCCGGAGCGGGGTGGGGGACAATGAGCAGTTCTTC
>once|-|TRBV5-1|TRBJ1-1
CASSRGVGGSAEAFF
TGCGCCAGCAGTCGGGGGGTTGGAGGGAGCGCTGAAGCTTTCTTT
>-|-|TRBV7-2|TRBJ2-5
CASSWDFQETQYF
TGTGCCAGCAGCTGGGACTTTCAAGAGACCCAGTACTTC
>-|-|TRBV4-3|TRBJ2-7
CASSQEGGSYEQYF
TGCGCCAGCAGCCAAGAGGGAGGCTCCTACGAGCAGTACTTC
>few|TRBD2|TRBV2|TRBJ2-1
CASSESRGGNEQFF
TGTGCCAGCAGTGAGAGTCGGGGAGGGAATGAGCAGTTCTTC
>-|TRBD2|TRBV29-1|TRBJ2-3
CSVSRTSAPTDTQYF
TGCAGCGTCTCAAGGACTAGCGCGCCCACAGATACGCAGTATTTT
>-|TRBD2|TRBV5-4|TRBJ2-5
CASSRTSGSPQETQYF
TGTGCCAGCAGCCGGACTAGCGGGAGCCCCCAAGAGACCCAGTACTTC
>-|TRBD2|TRBV7-2|TRBJ2-1
CASSPRTSDLYNEQFF
TGTGCCAGCAGCCCCCGGACTAGCGATCTCTACAATGAGCAGTTCTTC
>-|-|TRBV7-9|TRBJ2-7
CASSHSLLYEQYF
TGTGCCAGCAGCCACTCTCTTTTGTACGAGCAGTACTTC
>-|TRBD1|TRBV28|TRBJ1-5
CASTRQGASGNQPQHF
TGTGCCAGCACACGACAGGGCGCCTCAGGCAATCAGCCCCAGCATTTT
>-|TRBD2|TRBV5-1|TRBJ2-1
CASSNKREPIRNEQFF
TGCGCCAGCAGTAACAAGCGGGAGCCCATTCGCAATGAGCAGTTCTTC
>-|-|TRBV4-3|TRBJ1-2
CASSQDEWGYTF
TGCGCCAGCAGCCAAGATGAGTGGGGCTACACCTTC
>-|TRBD1|TRBV30|TRBJ2-3
CAWSDGTDTDTQYF
TGTGCCTGGAGCGATGGGACAGACACAGATACGCAGTATTTT
>-|-|TRBV6-1|TRBJ1-3
CASSETGSGNTIYF
TGTGCCAGCAGTGAGACAGGCTCTGGAAACACCATATATTTT
>-|-|TRBV7-9|TRBJ1-3
CASSLADPTAGIAGNTIYF
TGTGCCAGCAGCTTAGCAGACCCAACAGCAGGGATCGCTGGAAACACCATATATTTT
>-|TRBD2|TRBV10-3|TRBJ2-3
CAISGKTSGHTDTQYF
TGTGCCATCAGTGGGAAAACTAGCGGGCACACAGATACGCAGTATTTT
>-|-|TRBV7-9|TRBJ1-1
CASSRSAAVNTEAFF
TGTGCCAGCAGCAGGAGTGCGGCAGTGAACACTGAAGCTTTCTTT
>-|-|TRBV5-4|TRBJ2-1
CASSWDKIEQFF
TGTGCCAGCAGCTGGGACAAAATCGAGCAGTTCTTC
>few|-|TRBV4-3|TRBJ1-2
CASSPDFGSGHFRGYTF
TGCGCCAGCAGCCCCGATTTCGGATCTGGGCATTTTCGAGGCTACACCTTC
>-|TRBD2|TRBV30|TRBJ2-2
CAWRRLAANTGELFF
TGTGCCTGGAGGAGACTAGCCGCGAACACCGGGGAGCTGTTTTTT
>-|-|TRBV6-5|TRBJ2-1
CASSHVVGSEQFF
TGTGCCAGCAGTCATGTAGTTGGTAGTGAGCAGTTCTTC
>few|TRBD1|TRBV6-6|TRBJ1-3
CASSTQGGGNTIYF
TGTGCCAGCAGTACCCAGGGGGGAGGAAACACCATATATTTT
>-|-|TRBV2|TRBJ1-2
CASSRDITPGFNYGYTF
TGTGCCAGCAGTCGGGACATCACCCCCGGATTTAACTATGGCTACACCTTC
>-|-|TRBV7-9|TRBJ1-1
CASSNRAFAEAFF
TGTGCCAGCAGCAACAGGGCTTTCGCTGAAGCTTTCTTT
>few|TRBD2|TRBV27|TRBJ2-7
CASSLGRGRGVYEQYF
TGTGCCAGCAGTTTAGGTCGGGGCCGGGGGGTCTACGAGCAGTACTTC
>-|-|TRBV15|TRBJ2-1
CATSSRGTDEQFF
TGTGCCACCAGCAGCAGGGGTACCGATGAGCAGTTCTTC
>-|-|TRBV7-9|TRBJ1-5
CASIRHAPSGNQPQHF
TGTGCCAGCATCCGACACGCCCCGTCGGGCAATCAGCCCCAGCATTTT
>few|TRBD1|TRBV5-4|TRBJ2-3
CASRQGLGGTDTQYF
TGTGCCAGCAGACAGGGGTTGGGTGGCACAGATACGCAGTATTTT
>-|-|TRBV29-1|TRBJ1-2
CSAYRENYGYTF
TGCAGCGCGTACAGGGAAAACTATGGCTACACCTTC
>few|TRBD1|TRBV6-5|TRBJ1-5
CASSLQTGGVLQPQHF
TGTGCCAGCAGTTTACAGACAGGGGGAGTTTTACAGCCCCAGCATTTT
>-|-|TRBV5-6|TRBJ1-1
CASIRTHDTEAFF
TGTGCCAGCATCCGGACACACGACACTGAAGCTTTCTTT
>-|TRBD1|TRBV27|TRBJ2-5
CASSPTGGAGETQYF
TGTGCCAGCAGTCCAACAGGGGGCGCAGGGGAGACCCAGTACTTC
>-|-|TRBV9|TRBJ2-3
CASSTGPRGNTDTQYF
TGTGCCAGCAGCACAGGACCACGGGGGAACACAGATACGCAGTATTTT
>-|TRBD2|TRBV7-2|TRBJ2-1
CASSPGLATNEQFF
TGTGCCAGCAGCCCCGGACTAGCGACGAATGAGCAGTTCTTC
>-|-|TRBV14|TRBJ1-1
CASSLTPDSSTEAFF
TGTGCCAGCAGCCTTACCCCCGACAGCTCCACTGAAGCTTTCTTT
>-|TRBD1|TRBV6-5|TRBJ1-2
CASRATGQGGYTF
TGTGCCAGCAGAGCGACAGGGCAGGGCGGCTACACCTTC
>once|-|TRBV5-1|TRBJ2-7
CASSSAASYEQYF
TGCGCCAGCAGCTCCGCCGCGTCCTACGAGCAGTACTTC
>-|TRBD2|TRBV4-3|TRBJ2-2
CASSQEGGVNTGELFF
TGCGCCAGCAGCCAAGAGGGGGGGGTGAACACCGGGGAGCTGTTTTTT
>-|TRBD2|TRBV6-4|TRBJ2-1
CASSGTSGSNEQFF
TGTGCCAGCAGTGGGACTAGCGGGAGCAATGAGCAGTTCTTC
>-|-|TRBV6-5|TRBJ1-3
CASSYGGRAGNTIYF
TGTGCCAGCAGTTACGGTGGGCGAGCTGGAAACACCATATATTTT
>-|TRBD1|TRBV5-1|TRBJ2-5
CASSLGTGQETQYF
TGCGCCAGCAGCTTGGGGACAGGACAAGAGACCCAGTACTTC
>-|TRBD1|TRBV29-1|TRBJ1-5
CSVETGVGQPQHF
TGCAGCGTTGAAACAGGGGTTGGTCAGCCCCAGCATTTT
>few|-|TRBV27|TRBJ2-1
CASSLARFNEQFF
TGTGCCAGCAGTTTAGCCAGGTTTAATGAGCAGTTCTTC
>-|-|TRBV27|TRBJ1-5
CASSRFTGGNQPQHF
TGTGCCAGCAGTCGCTTTACGGGGGGCAATCAGCCCCAGCATTTT
>-|-|TRBV30|TRBJ1-3
CAWSVTASGNTIYF
TGTGCCTGGAGTGTAACTGCCTCTGGAAACACCATATATTTT
>-|-|TRBV6-5|TRBJ1-2
CASSRRNGREGYTF
TGTGCCAGCAGTCGCCGTAACGGTCGGGAAGGCTACACCTTC
>-|-|TRBV7-6|TRBJ1-5
CASSLEAGYQPQHF
TGTGCCAGCAGCTTAGAGGCGGGTTATCAGCCCCAGCATTTT
>once|-|TRBV18|TRBJ1-1
CASSPKTARNTEAFF
TGTGCCAGCTCACCGAAGACAGCAAGGAACACTGAAGCTTTCTTT
>once|TRBD1|TRBV6-5|TRBJ1-1
CASSLQGAGYTEAFF
TGTGCCAGCAGCCTACAGGGGGCTGGGTACACTGAAGCTTTCTTT
>-|TRBD1|TRBV30|TRBJ2-7
CACQRGPSYEQYF
TGTGCCTGTCAGAGGGGGCCTTCCTACGAGCAGTACTTC
>-|-|TRBV30|TRBJ2-1
CAWTSGSHNEQFF
TGTGCCTGGACTAGTGGGTCTCACAATGAGCAGTTCTTC
>once|TRBD2|TRBV4-3|TRBJ2-1
CASSQDLVREGPHWDEQFF
TGCGCCAGCAGCCAAGATCTGGTGCGGGAGGGGCCCCACTGGGATGAGCAGTTCTTC